A single sample gave rise to the 14 T cell receptor beta chains below, sequenced in a study of shared clonotypes between healthy human individuals. Assay: immunoSEQ multiplex PCR; the TCRdb copy retains only in-frame clones and omits some. The sample carries some 1,400,000 clones, 96% recorded once. Sequencing used naive CD4+ T cells sorted from blood. Subset denoted: CD45RA+ positively selected. The source of these receptors is a man aged 25-40 years in good health.

The V call is TRBV6-5, the J call TRBJ2-1; unclear D gene. The CDR3 runs to 16 residues. The germline V and J ends were trimmed by 0 bases and 0 bases, with 9 bases remaining between them. Germline-derived CDR1 and CDR2 are MNHEY and SVGAGI. The CDR3 reads CASSYSPFSSYNEQFF. The DNA for the CDR3 is TGTGCCAGCAGTTACTCTCCATTCAGCTCCTACAATGAGCAGTTCTTC.

This chain uses TRBV6-1 with TRBJ2-3, with a weak D call TRBD2 (6 bases). Germline values: CDR1 MNHNS, CDR2 SASEGT. The CDR3 has 17 amino acids. V lost 0 bases and J 1 base, leaving 14 bases between the germline ends. DNA of the CDR3: TGTGCCAGCAGTGAAGCCCGGCTAGGGGAGGGCACAGATACGCAGTATTTT. Translated: CASSEARLGEGTDTQYF.

This clone was detected once. CDR3 nucleotides: TGTGCCAGCAGCCAGGGACTAGCGGGAGGGAGCACAGATACGCAGTATTTT. Amino acid sequence: CASSQGLAGGSTDTQYF. The rearrangement links TRBV4-2 to TRBJ2-3; 16 nucleotides align to TRBD2. Trimming took 3 bases from V and 0 from J; bases not matched to a gene: 0. Germline CDR1 LGHNA, CDR2 YNFKEQ. The CDR3 extends over 17 amino acids.

This clone was observed once. The chain has TRBV27 and TRBJ2-7; TRBD2 matches at 11 bases. CDR1 MNHEY and CDR2 SMNVEV come from the germline V gene (reference sequence). The CDR3 spans 18 residues. Unmatched junction bases numbered 20, after V lost 6 bases and J lost 7 bases. CDR3 nucleotides: TGTGCCAGCAGACTCGCCGGGACTAGCGGATACCCTACGGGGGAGCAGTACTTC. This encodes CASRLAGTSGYPTGEQYF.

The rearrangement links TRBV19 to TRBJ2-1, with 13 bases identical to TRBD2. Germline trimming cut 1 base from V and 8 bases from J; bases unmatched to any gene: 2. This CDR3 is 15 amino acids long. Germline V gene lookup returns CDR1 LNHDA and CDR2 SQIVND (reference sequence). The CDR3 region is CASSIGTSGRYEQFF. CDR3 bases: TGTGCCAGTAGTATAGGGACTAGCGGGAGATATGAGCAGTTCTTC.

The chain is built from TRBV5-1 and TRBJ1-2, with TRBD1 matching 10 bases. V was clipped by 3 bases and J by 6 bases; unmatched bases: 5. CDR3 length: 14 residues. The V gene's germline CDR1 is SGHRS and CDR2 YFSETQ. This chain's CDR3 is CASSSPGQGNGYTF. The DNA of the CDR3 is TGCGCCAGCAGCTCACCGGGACAGGGGAATGGCTACACCTTC.

CDR3 DNA sequence: TGTGCCAGCAGCCCCCTAGGAGGTTGGTTAGGGGAGCAGTACTTC. This encodes CASSPLGGWLGEQYF. The rearrangement joins TRBV7-2 to TRBJ2-7, with TRBD2 as a possible D gene (5 bases). V dropped 5 bases and J dropped 7 bases, with 21 bases sitting between them. Germline V lookup: CDR1 SGHTA, CDR2 FQGNSA. This CDR3 comprises 15 residues.

The chain is built from TRBV28 and TRBJ2-7; 7 bases align to TRBD2. With 4 bases clipped from V and 4 bases from J, the junction kept 7 bases outside the gene matches. Looked up from germline, CDR1 is MDHEN and CDR2 is SYDVKM. The CDR3 consists of 14 residues. The CDR3 sequence is CASSWGGVGYEQYF. In DNA form, the CDR3 reads TGTGCCAGCAGTTGGGGGGGAGTGGGGTACGAGCAGTACTTC.

The CDR3 reads CASIKDKTPSYEQYF. In DNA form, the CDR3 reads TGTGCCAGCATAAAGGACAAGACCCCCTCCTACGAGCAGTACTTC. This chain connects TRBV28 to TRBJ2-7; TRBD1 might be the D (5 bases). Germline CDR1 and CDR2: MDHEN and SYDVKM. The CDR3 is made up of 15 amino acids. Trimming removed 7 bases from V and 0 bases from J, with 16 bases in between.

The CDR3 DNA follows: TGTGCCAGTAGTATTGATCGGGGACAGGGGCTAGCGGGAGGGCCTTTAAGGGAGCAGTTCTTC. Translated: CASSIDRGQGLAGGPLREQFF. The chain links TRBV19 to TRBJ2-1; TRBD2 aligns across 12 bases. The CDR3 has 21 residues. Trimming cost V 3 bases and J 10 bases; bases outside gene matches: 25. CDR1 LNHDA and CDR2 SQIVND come from the germline V gene (reference sequence). The whole variable domain, filled in from reference TRBV19 and TRBJ2-1, reads DGGITQSPKYLFRKEGQNVTLSCEQNLNHDAMYWYRQDPGQGLRLIYYSQIVNDFQKGDIAEGYSVSREKKESFPLTVTSAQKNPTAFYLCASSIDRGQGLAGGPLREQFFGPGTRLTVL.

The V gene is TRBV15, the J gene TRBJ2-7; 8 nucleotides align to TRBD2. The CDR3 covers 14 residues. The germline V gene has CDR1 LNHNV and CDR2 YYDKDF (reference sequence). V was clipped by 8 bases and J by 5 bases; unmatched bases: 11. The CDR3 DNA follows: TGTGCCACCCGAAGCACAGGGACTAGTGACGAGCAGTACTTC. Its protein is CATRSTGTSDEQYF. The full variable domain, with the rest looked up from reference TRBV15 and TRBJ2-7, is DAMVIQNPRYQVTQFGKPVTLSCSQTLNHNVMYWYQQKSSQAPKLLFHYYDKDFNNEADTPDNFQSRRPNTSFCFLDIRSPGLGDTAMYLCATRSTGTSDEQYFGPGTRLTVT.

A single count supports this clone. At one end the junction does not follow the germline gene, possibly because of a read error. The chain carries TRBV7-2 and TRBJ1-1; TRBD1 aligns across 7 bases. The CDR3 has 13 amino acids. The germline gives CDR1 SGHTA, CDR2 FQGNSA. CDR3 loop: CASSPSGQINLSF. CDR3 coding DNA: TGTGCCAGCAGCCCCTCGGGACAGATAAACCTATCCTTT.

This rearrangement joins TRBV5-1 to TRBJ2-3; the match to TRBD2 covers 13 bases. CDR1 and CDR2 (germline): SGHRS, YFSETQ. Trimming took 2 bases from V and 2 from J; bases not matched to a gene: 5. This CDR3 region has 17 residues. CDR3 sequence (DNA): TGCGCCAGCAGCTTCAGACTAGCGGGAGGAACCACAGATACGCAGTATTTT. Translating it yields CASSFRLAGGTTDTQYF.

The chain links TRBV6-1 to TRBJ1-2, with D unresolved. From germline, CDR1 is MNHNS and CDR2 SASEGT. The V end was cut by 7 bases, the J end by 1 base, with 7 bases between. CDR3 length: 12 amino acids. The CDR3 here is CASNVGNYGYTF. The CDR3 DNA reads TGTGCCAGCAACGTAGGTAACTATGGCTACACCTTC.